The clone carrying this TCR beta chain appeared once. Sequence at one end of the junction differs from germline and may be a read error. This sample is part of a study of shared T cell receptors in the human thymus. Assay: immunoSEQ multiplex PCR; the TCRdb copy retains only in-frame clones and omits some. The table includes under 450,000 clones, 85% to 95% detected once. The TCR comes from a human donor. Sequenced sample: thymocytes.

DNA for the CDR3: TGTGCTAGCAGCGCCTTAGGCTTCGGACTAGCGGGGAATACTCAAGAGACCCAGTACTTC. As protein: CASSALGFGLAGNTQETQYF. The rearrangement uses TRBV7-7 and TRBJ2-5; 12 bases are a match to TRBD2. This CDR3 contains 20 residues. Germline CDR1 reads SSHAT; CDR2 reads FNYEAQ (reference sequence).